A single sample gave rise to the 26 T cell receptor beta chains below, sequenced in a study of blood T cells in healthy people across ages. The authors ran a second PCR of about 7 to 12 cycles using a sample-barcoded 5' primer and a J-beta primer mix. A single record per CDR3 protein comes from TCRdb applying MiXCR to the 5' RACE reads. The table has 1.6 million or so distinct CDR3 sequences, roughly 30% seen once. Material: blood. The receptors were sampled from a woman aged 25-40 years in good health.

The chain is built from TRBV15 and TRBJ1-2; tentative D call: TRBD1 (5 bases). V was shortened by 0 bases and J by 5 bases, with 13 bases between the two germline ends. CDR3 length: 15 residues. Germline CDR1 and CDR2: LNHNV and YYDKDF (reference sequence). As DNA, the CDR3 is TGTGCCACCAGCAGAGATGTAGGGGCTGGTTATGGCTACACCTTC. It specifies CATSRDVGAGYGYTF.

This clonotype has a count of ten or more. The rearrangement joins TRBV7-3 to TRBJ2-3; D not certain. The CDR3 has 13 residues. V lost 5 bases and J 4 bases, leaving 10 bases between the germline ends. The germline V gene has CDR1 SGHTA and CDR2 FQGTGA. CDR3 nucleotides: TGTGCCAGCAGCCCGCTCTGGGCAGATACGCAGTATTTT. Its translation is CASSPLWADTQYF. The whole variable domain, remainder taken from reference TRBV7-3 and TRBJ2-3, is GAGVSQTPSNKVTEKGKYVELRCDPISGHTALYWYRQSLGQGPEFLIYFQGTGAADDSGLPNDRFFAVRPEGSVSTLKIQRTERGDSAVYLCASSPLWADTQYFGPGTRLTVL.

V usage is TRBV7-3 and J usage is TRBJ1-1; possible D gene TRBD1, 5 bases. Germline V gene sequence: CDR1 SGHTA, CDR2 FQGTGA. V was shortened by 2 bases and J by 9 bases, with 16 bases between the two germline ends. This CDR3 region has 14 residues. The CDR3 nucleotides read TGTGCCAGCAGCTTAGGGCAGGGACCATCAAAAGCTTTCTTT. Translated: CASSLGQGPSKAFF. Combining the CDR3 with reference TRBV7-3 and TRBJ1-1 gives the whole variable domain GAGVSQTPSNKVTEKGKYVELRCDPISGHTALYWYRQSLGQGPEFLIYFQGTGAADDSGLPNDRFFAVRPEGSVSTLKIQRTERGDSAVYLCASSLGQGPSKAFFGQGTRLTVV.

This clonotype occurred a few times. The chain uses TRBV7-3 and TRBJ2-1, with D maybe TRBD2 (5 bases). The germline V and J ends were trimmed by 5 bases and 13 bases, with 15 bases remaining between them. The CDR3 loop spans 12 amino acids. Per the germline V gene, CDR1 is SGHTA and CDR2 is FQGTGA. CDR3 coding DNA: TGTGCCAGCAGCCTGACCGCGACTAATCAGTTCTTC. This codes for CASSLTATNQFF.

The chain combines TRBV2 with TRBJ2-5, with 8 bases identical to TRBD1. This CDR3 contains 15 residues. Germline V gene lookup returns CDR1 SNHLY and CDR2 FYNNEI. V was clipped by 6 bases and J by 4 bases; unmatched bases: 10. CDR3 protein: CASRERQGWGETQYF. CDR3 DNA: TGTGCCAGCAGAGAAAGACAGGGGTGGGGAGAGACCCAGTACTTC.

Remarks on this clonotype: A read error may explain this, as a much larger clone is one base away. The chain is built from TRBV28 and TRBJ2-4; 8 bases fit TRBD1. The J call may be wrong; the DNA end is better matched by TRBJ2-7. There are 14 residues in the CDR3. Germline CDR1 reads MDHEN; CDR2 reads SYDVKM. CDR3 bases: TGTGCCGGCATCCGACAGGGGATGTCCTACGAGCAGTACTTC. Translating it yields CAGIRQGMSYEQYF.

This clonotype appeared many times. The chain recombines TRBV4-1 with TRBJ2-7; 7 bases are shared with TRBD2. CDR1 MGHRA and CDR2 YSYEKL come from the germline V gene. CDR3 length: 15 residues. V dropped 4 bases and J dropped 5; count of bases not matched to a gene: 11. CDR3: CASSPAPGGGNEQYF. The CDR3 region has the DNA TGCGCCAGCAGCCCTGCCCCTGGGGGGGGGAACGAGCAGTACTTC.

This clonotype appeared a few times. The V call is TRBV20-1, the J call TRBJ1-2; tentative D call: TRBD1 (5 bases). Trimming pared 3 bases from V and 3 bases from J, leaving 11 bases between. There are 13 residues in the CDR3. Germline V gene sequence: CDR1 DFQATT, CDR2 SNEGSKA (reference sequence). The CDR3 sequence is CSARATEHYGYTF. The CDR3 coding sequence is TGCAGTGCTAGGGCGACAGAACACTATGGCTACACCTTC.

This clonotype was seen more than once but under ten times. The chain recombines TRBV20-1 with TRBJ2-1; 8 bases match TRBD2. Germline trimming cut 5 bases from V and 0 bases from J; bases unmatched to any gene: 6. The CDR3 totals 15 residues. Looked up from germline, CDR1 is DFQATT and CDR2 is SNEGSKA (reference sequence). The chain's CDR3 is CSAPSGSVSYNEQFF. The CDR3 DNA is TGCAGTGCTCCGAGCGGGAGCGTCTCCTACAATGAGCAGTTCTTC.

This clonotype was seen just once. V gene TRBV18 combines with J gene TRBJ2-7; tentatively, D is TRBD2 (6 bases). V lost 1 base, J lost 3 bases, and 10 bases lay in between. Germline V CDR1 and CDR2: KGHSH, LQKENI. This CDR3 has 14 residues. As DNA, the CDR3 is TGTGCCAGCTCACCACTAGCGGCCAACTACGAGCAGTACTTC. It codes for CASSPLAANYEQYF.

As to this clonotype: This may be a read error, as it is one base from a much larger clone. CDR3 DNA sequence: TGCGGCGTTGTGTGGACAGGGGGCGGTTACGAGCAGTACTTC. It is translated as CGVVWTGGGYEQYF. V and J are TRBV29-1 and TRBJ2-7, with 11 nucleotides matching TRBD1. The length of the CDR3 is 14 residues. CDR1 is SQVTM, CDR2 ANQGSEA, per germline.

This sequence joins TRBV18 and TRBJ2-5; TRBD2 agrees at 8 bases. V dropped 2 bases and J dropped 2; count of bases not matched to a gene: 4. The CDR3 is 15 residues long. CDR1 is KGHSH, CDR2 LQKENI, per germline. The CDR3 protein is CASSPRASGQETQYF. CDR3 DNA sequence: TGTGCCAGCTCACCAAGGGCTAGCGGGCAAGAGACCCAGTACTTC.

This rearrangement joins TRBV10-3 to TRBJ2-7, with TRBD1 matching 9 bases. The CDR3 is 17 amino acids. V gave up 10 bases and J gave up 2 bases; unmatched junction bases: 18. CDR1 ENHRY and CDR2 SYGVKD come from the germline V gene. The CDR3 DNA follows: TGTGCCAAAATCAGAGGAGCGAGGGGACAGGGCGCCTACGAGCAGTACTTC. Residues: CAKIRGARGQGAYEQYF.

This clonotype was seen only a few times. J is TRBJ2-1 and V is TRBV5-1, with a tentative D call TRBD2 (6 bases). Per the germline V gene, CDR1 is SGHRS and CDR2 is YFSETQ. This CDR3 region has 15 residues. V shed 3 bases and J shed 7 bases, with 17 bases lying between them. CDR3: CASSSMEGSLNEQFF. The CDR3 DNA reads TGCGCCAGCAGCTCAATGGAGGGGTCTTTGAATGAGCAGTTCTTC. The full variable domain, in which reference TRBV5-1 and TRBJ2-1 provide the parts outside the CDR3, is KAGVTQTPRYLIKTRGQQVTLSCSPISGHRSVSWYQQTPGQGLQFLFEYFSETQRNKGNFPGRFSGRQFSNSRSEMNVSTLELGDSALYLCASSSMEGSLNEQFFGPGTRLTVL.

A remark on this clonotype: A much bigger clone sits one base away, suggesting this may be a read error. The genes are TRBV2 and TRBJ1-4; D gene uncertain. Trimming left V 0 bases short and J 6 bases short, with 2 bases between. The CDR3 length is 12 residues. The germline V gene encodes CDR1 SNHLY and CDR2 FYNNEI. The CDR3 DNA follows: TGTGCCAGCAGTGAAGCGGATGAAAAACTGTTTTTT. Its protein product is CASSEADEKLFF.

The chain employs TRBV20-1 and TRBJ2-2; 10 nucleotides agree with TRBD2. The V gene's germline CDR1 is DFQATT and CDR2 SNEGSKA (reference sequence). The CDR3 length is 14 residues. Trimming cost V 5 bases and J 3 bases; bases outside gene matches: 3. For the CDR3, the DNA is TGCAGTGCTGTTAGCGGGGGGTACACCGGGGAGCTGTTTTTT. This gives the protein CSAVSGGYTGELFF.

As regards this clonotype: At one boundary the junction diverges from the germline segment, which might be a read error. This chain links TRBV7-3 with TRBJ1-5, with D uncertain. This CDR3 has 16 amino acids. Germline assignment: CDR1 SGHTA and CDR2 FQGTGA. CDR3 bases: TGTGCCAGCAGCATAACGTTGGAATTAGACCGTCAGCCCCAGCATTTT. This sequence encodes CASSITLELDRQPQHF.

The CDR3 bases are TGTGCCAGCAGCCAAGACCTTTGGACAAGTAACATTCAGTACTTC. Encoded protein: CASSQDLWTSNIQYF. V is TRBV3-1 and J is TRBJ2-4; tentative D call: TRBD1 (5 bases). Germline V gives CDR1 LGHDT, CDR2 YNNKEL (reference sequence). This CDR3 has 15 residues. With 0 bases removed from V and 7 bases from J, the gap between germline ends came to 13 bases.

This clonotype was counted ten times or more. The CDR3, as DNA: TGCAGCGTTGAAGTCTGGGCAGGGCAGGGCTACACCTTC. This gives the protein CSVEVWAGQGYTF. This chain connects TRBV29-1 to TRBJ1-2; tentative D call: TRBD1 (5 bases). The CDR3 has 13 amino acids. Germline CDR1 and CDR2: SQVTM and ANQGSEA. The V end was cut by 1 base, the J end by 8 bases, with 14 bases between. The whole variable domain, filled in from reference TRBV29-1 and TRBJ1-2, reads SAVISQKPSRDICQRGTSLTIQCQVDSQVTMMFWYRQQPGQSLTLIATANQGSEATYESGFVIDKFPISRPNLTFSTLTVSNMSPEDSSIYLCSVEVWAGQGYTFGSGTRLTVV.

In this sample, this clonotype turned up a few times. CDR3: CASSTWTGVHSPLHF. The CDR3 nucleotides read TGTGCCAGCAGTACTTGGACAGGGGTGCATTCACCCCTCCACTTT. The rearrangement uses TRBV27 and TRBJ1-6; TRBD1 matches at 9 bases. Trimming took 5 bases from V and 8 from J; bases not matched to a gene: 7. Germline values: CDR1 MNHEY, CDR2 SMNVEV (reference sequence). CDR3 length: 15 amino acids.

Worth noting for this clonotype: Compared with germline, one end of the junction differs, possibly owing to a read error. This chain uses TRBV27 with TRBJ1-6, with 7 positions matching TRBD1. CDR1 and CDR2 from the germline V gene are MNHEY and SMNVEV (reference sequence). The CDR3 runs 17 residues. CDR3 in amino acids: CASSLSTGSSYNSPLHF. In DNA, the CDR3 is TGTGCCAGCAGCTTATCGACAGGGTCCTCCTATAATTCACCCCTCCACTTT.

The J gene is TRBJ2-5, the V gene TRBV11-1; no clear D. CDR1 SGHAT and CDR2 FQDESV come from the germline V gene (reference sequence). Trimming left V 5 bases short and J 11 bases short, with 18 bases between. CDR3 size: 13 residues. As DNA, the CDR3 is TGTGCCAGCAGCCTCCTCGACCCCTACAAGCAGTACTTC. Translated, it gives CASSLLDPYKQYF.

The chain links TRBV27 to TRBJ2-7; tentative D call: TRBD2 (5 bases). Germline V gene data show CDR1 as MNHEY and CDR2 as SMNVEV (reference sequence). The CDR3 is 15 residues long. The V end was cut by 3 bases, the J end by 5 bases, with 17 bases between. Written as DNA, the CDR3 is TGTGCCAGCAGTTTGGCCCTAACTAGTTTCCACGAGCAGTACTTC. As protein: CASSLALTSFHEQYF.

This clonotype showed up just a few times. The chain joins TRBV12-3 or TRBV12-4 to TRBJ2-1; D call uncertain. This CDR3 has 13 amino acids. V was clipped by 7 bases and J by 8 bases, with 15 bases between them. DNA for the CDR3: TGTGCCAGCACCCTTCCCGGGTTGTATGAGCAGTTCTTC. Protein sequence: CASTLPGLYEQFF.

V and J are TRBV20-1 and TRBJ2-3; D is tentatively TRBD1 or TRBD2 (5 bases each). V shed 2 bases and J shed 5 bases, with 17 bases lying between them. The CDR3 is 15 amino acids. Per the germline V gene, CDR1 is DFQATT and CDR2 is SNEGSKA (reference sequence). The CDR3 protein is CSARPRGLQGDTQYF. For the CDR3, the DNA is TGCAGTGCTAGACCCCGAGGACTCCAGGGAGATACGCAGTATTTT.

This clonotype was seen at least ten times. The rearrangement joins TRBV20-1 to TRBJ2-7, with D hard to call. The CDR3 covers 14 residues. Trimming took off 0 bases at V and 0 bases at J, with 9 bases between the two ends. Germline loops: CDR1 DFQATT, CDR2 SNEGSKA (reference sequence). The CDR3 here is CSARDLNSSYEQYF. The CDR3 coding sequence is TGCAGTGCTAGAGATCTGAATAGCTCCTACGAGCAGTACTTC.